This entry features one T cell receptor (beta chain) sequence. What it binds is unknown. The data were taken from a study of cytomegalovirus exposure and HLA in healthy donors. Study-level findings and limits: Most TCR sequences were uncommon, yet certain public TCRs appeared in many donors. The classifier reportedly diagnosed cytomegalovirus status with high specificity and sensitivity. As a later analysis showed, a missense DCLRE1C variant was linked to trimming of TCR beta V- and J-genes.

PCR amplification relied on 60 Vbeta primers (plus 13 Jbeta primers). TCRdb keeps only in-frame clones here, not all; method: immunoSEQ multiplex PCR. Among roughly 120,000 clones listed, approximately 81% were seen once. The CDR3 length is 13 residues. Germline values: CDR1 MNHEY, CDR2 SMNVEV (reference sequence). The chain combines TRBV27 with TRBJ2-5, with 7 bases identical to TRBD1. The J call may be faulty, since TRBJ2-7 better matches the DNA end. The origin of this receptor is a woman aged 25 to 45 in good health and CMV-seronegative. Sequencing was done on a sample of PBMCs. The CDR3 is CASRQTGTYEQYF. The CDR3 nucleotides read TGTGCCAGCAGGCAGACAGGGACCTACGAGCAGTACTTC.